The 24 T cell receptor beta chains listed next were all sequenced from one sample in a study of OX40 agonist ivuxolimab in advanced cancers. The repertoire was sequenced with immunoSEQ multiplex PCR; TCRdb's copy has only in-frame clones and lacks some. Of some 58,000 clones listed, 70% to 90% are singletons. The sample was CD4+ or CD8+ T cells sorted from blood, taken in a trial of the OX40 agonist ivuxolimab. The receptor set was obtained from an adult with an advanced solid tumor such as melanoma, head and neck, liver or kidney cancer.

The chain joins TRBV5-1 to TRBJ2-7; D ambiguous. This CDR3 is built from 12 residues. Germline values: CDR1 SGHRS, CDR2 YFSETQ. Trimming removed 4 bases at V and 4 bases at J, with 9 bases between. Here the CDR3 reads CASSVPSYEQYF. The CDR3 DNA is TGCGCCAGCAGCGTGCCAAGTTACGAGCAGTACTTC.

This rearrangement joins TRBV30 to TRBJ2-3, with D tentatively TRBD1 or TRBD2 (5 bases each). The CDR3 consists of 13 residues. The germline V and J ends were trimmed by 1 base and 2 bases, with 7 bases remaining between them. CDR1 is GTSNPN and CDR2 is SVGIG in the germline V gene (reference sequence). CDR3 in amino acids: CAWSGGTTDTQYF. The CDR3 DNA reads as TGTGCCTGGAGTGGAGGGACCACAGATACGCAGTATTTT.

As concerns this clone: Other DNA sequences from this sample encode an identical CDR3 as well. This sequence joins TRBV15 and TRBJ1-4, with D uncertain. Germline V CDR1 and CDR2: LNHNV, YYDKDF (reference sequence). The length of the CDR3 is 13 residues. Trimming took off 0 bases at V and 8 bases at J, with 7 bases between the two ends. CDR3 nucleotide sequence: TGTGCCACCAGCAGAGATTTGCGAGAAAAACTGTTTTTT. Translated: CATSRDLREKLFF.

This clone was counted between two and nine times. This chain connects TRBV29-1 to TRBJ2-2; D gene unclear. The CDR3 extends over 14 amino acids. The V gene's germline CDR1 is SQVTM and CDR2 ANQGSEA. The V end lost 3 bases, the J end lost 3 bases, and 11 bases lay between the germline ends. CDR3 in amino acids: CSVEAIGDTGELFF. The CDR3 nucleotides read TGCAGCGTTGAGGCTATAGGAGACACCGGGGAGCTGTTTTTT.

This clone is a singleton in its sample. This chain joins TRBV19 and TRBJ2-2; TRBD2 agrees at 9 bases. Trimming at V came to 2 bases and at J to 5 bases, leaving 3 bases not matched to a gene. Germline V CDR1 and CDR2: LNHDA, SQIVND (reference sequence). The CDR3 totals 15 residues. The CDR3 sequence is CASSIRAGGTGELFF. CDR3 in DNA: TGTGCCAGTAGTATAAGAGCGGGAGGAACCGGGGAGCTGTTTTTT.

The chain couples TRBV5-1 to TRBJ1-2; 9 positions agree with TRBD1. Germline loops: CDR1 SGHRS, CDR2 YFSETQ. This CDR3 spans 15 amino acids. Losses at the gene ends were 6 bases for V and 1 base for J; bases not matched to a gene: 7. The CDR3: CASTTGGRGNYGYTF. The CDR3 nucleotides read TGCGCCAGCACGACAGGGGGAAGGGGTAACTATGGCTACACCTTC.

CDR3 DNA sequence: TGTGCCAGCAGCGCGACTAGCGGAGACACAGATACGCAGTATTTT. This sequence encodes CASSATSGDTDTQYF. This chain connects TRBV9 to TRBJ2-3, with TRBD2 identical over 9 bases. This CDR3 region has 15 residues. Unmatched junction bases numbered 4, after V lost 3 bases and J lost 2 bases. Germline loops: CDR1 SGDLS, CDR2 YYNGEE.

This chain joins TRBV7-6 and TRBJ2-1; 12 nucleotides line up with TRBD2. Germline V gene sequence: CDR1 SGHVS, CDR2 FNYEAQ. With 5 bases clipped from V and 1 base from J, the junction kept 6 bases outside the gene matches. The CDR3 is 17 residues long. This CDR3 reads CASSPSTSGSSYNEQFF. The CDR3 bases are TGTGCCAGCAGCCCCTCGACTAGCGGGAGTTCCTACAATGAGCAGTTCTTC. The full variable domain, completed using reference TRBV7-6 and TRBJ2-1, is GAGVSQSPRYKVTKRGQDVALRCDPISGHVSLYWYRQALGQGPEFLTYFNYEAQQDKSGLPNDRFSAERPEGSISTLTIQRTEQRDSAMYRCASSPSTSGSSYNEQFFGPGTRLTVL.

This clone was observed a few times. The chain employs TRBV7-9 and TRBJ1-4; D ambiguous. The length of the CDR3 is 11 residues. Germline lookup yields CDR1 SEHNR and CDR2 FQNEAQ (reference sequence). V was clipped by 5 bases and J by 12 bases, with 10 bases between them. The CDR3 DNA follows: TGTGCCAGCAGCGTCGCCTCGGAACTGTTTTTT. This translates into CASSVASELFF.

The V gene is TRBV6-5, the J gene TRBJ2-3, with 7 bases that match TRBD2. The CDR3 loop spans 15 amino acids. With 8 bases clipped from V and 1 base from J, the junction kept 9 bases outside the gene matches. Germline CDR1 is MNHEY and CDR2 is SVGAGI. The CDR3 is CASHDTGGGTDTQYF. The CDR3, as DNA: TGTGCCAGCCACGACACGGGAGGAGGCACAGATACGCAGTATTTT.

This chain links TRBV4-3 with TRBJ2-7, with D possibly TRBD1 on 5 matching bases. The germline V gene has CDR1 LGHNA and CDR2 YSLEER. Trimming left V 1 base short and J 0 bases short, with 10 bases between. This CDR3 has 15 residues. DNA for the CDR3: TGCGCCAGCAGCCAAGGGACACCTGGCTCCTACGAGCAGTACTTC. Encoded protein: CASSQGTPGSYEQYF.

This clone has just one count. The chain carries TRBV2 and TRBJ1-2; D unclear. The germline CDR1 and CDR2 sequences are SNHLY and FYNNEI. Trimming removed 2 bases at V and 4 bases at J, with 14 bases between. CDR3 length equals 15 residues. CDR3 amino acids: CASSESLSYLYGYTF. CDR3 DNA sequence: TGTGCCAGCAGTGAAAGCCTCTCGTACCTCTATGGCTACACCTTC.

The rearrangement links TRBV10-3 to TRBJ1-1; D is perhaps TRBD1 (5 bases). The CDR3 extends over 14 amino acids. Trimming pared 2 bases from V and 6 bases from J, leaving 13 bases between. Germline lookup yields CDR1 ENHRY and CDR2 SYGVKD. CDR3 nucleotide sequence: TGTGCCATCAGTGAGCGGGCAGGGCAGGCTGAAGCTTTCTTT. Amino acids: CAISERAGQAEAFF.

About this clone itself: In the same sample, other DNA sequences code for this CDR3. The rearrangement links TRBV4-3 to TRBJ2-3, with D unclear. The CDR3 has 14 residues. Between the trimmed V and J ends, which lost 1 base and 0 bases, there was a span of 5 bases. Germline V gives CDR1 LGHNA, CDR2 YSLEER. CDR3: CASSQGGSTDTQYF. The CDR3 DNA reads as TGCGCCAGCAGCCAAGGGGGAAGCACAGATACGCAGTATTTT.

The V call is TRBV12-5, the J call TRBJ1-5, with D possibly matching TRBD1 (5 bases). The germline V and J ends were trimmed by 5 bases and 7 bases, with 12 bases remaining between them. CDR1 LGHNT and CDR2 FRNRAP come from the germline V gene. This CDR3 spans 13 amino acids. The CDR3 nucleotides are TGTGCTAGTGGTCTATCAGGGTACCAGCCCCAGCATTTT. Protein: CASGLSGYQPQHF.

This clone was recorded only once. The chain carries TRBV11-3 and TRBJ2-4; D possibly corresponds to TRBD1 (5 bases). CDR3 size: 17 residues. Trimming cost V 0 bases and J 7 bases, with 19 bases left between them. The germline gives CDR1 SGHNT, CDR2 YENEEA. CDR3 sequence: CASSLEGLTSGRNIQYF. The CDR3 DNA is TGTGCCAGCAGCTTAGAGGGGCTGACCTCGGGCCGGAACATTCAGTACTTC.

The chain is built from TRBV29-1 and TRBJ2-1, with TRBD2 matching over 8 bases. The CDR3 length is 14 residues. CDR1 and CDR2 from the germline V gene are SQVTM and ANQGSEA. V lost 7 bases to trimming and J lost 5 bases; unmatched junction nucleotides: 10. CDR3 loop: CSAISGIFNNEQFF. In DNA, the CDR3 is TGCAGCGCGATTAGCGGGATCTTTAACAATGAGCAGTTCTTC.

The V call is TRBV5-5, the J call TRBJ1-3; D is possibly TRBD1 (5 bases). The CDR3 runs to 14 residues. Germline lookup yields CDR1 SGHKS and CDR2 YYEKEE (reference sequence). The V and J ends lost 1 base and 6 bases respectively, with 11 bases between them. The CDR3 loop reads CASSLRTSKNTIYF. The CDR3 coding sequence is TGTGCCAGCAGCTTGCGGACAAGCAAAAACACCATATATTTT.

The V call is TRBV27, the J call TRBJ1-2, with a possible D match to TRBD1 (5 bases). The CDR3 spans 14 residues. V shed 3 bases and J shed 2 bases, with 10 bases lying between them. Germline values: CDR1 MNHEY, CDR2 SMNVEV (reference sequence). The CDR3 nucleotides are TGTGCCAGCAGTTTGGGGGGTAAGAACTATGGCTACACCTTC. Translating it yields CASSLGGKNYGYTF.

This chain links TRBV7-2 with TRBJ1-5, with 8 bases aligning to TRBD1. Germline loops: CDR1 SGHTA, CDR2 FQGNSA. CDR3 length: 15 amino acids. V shed 2 bases, J shed 6 bases, and the junction held 6 bases outside the gene matches. The CDR3 nucleotides read TGTGCCAGCAGCTTAATCTCAGGGGGCGGTCAGCCCCAGCATTTT. Translation gives CASSLISGGGQPQHF.

This chain connects TRBV27 to TRBJ2-5, with TRBD2 matching over 10 bases. Unmatched junction bases numbered 6, after V lost 7 bases and J lost 4 bases. Germline V CDR1 and CDR2: MNHEY, SMNVEV (reference sequence). CDR3 length equals 14 residues. The CDR3 sequence: CASMASGSVETQYF. CDR3 coding DNA: TGTGCCAGCATGGCTAGCGGGAGTGTAGAGACCCAGTACTTC.

Details on this clone: Other DNA variants within this sample encode the same CDR3. The J gene is TRBJ2-2, the V gene TRBV6-5; D not resolved. The V gene's germline CDR1 is MNHEY and CDR2 SVGAGI. The CDR3 totals 14 residues. V was clipped by 10 bases and J by 2 bases, with 14 bases between them. The CDR3 loop reads CATRLAVNTGELFF. The CDR3 DNA reads TGTGCCACGAGGTTGGCGGTAAACACCGGGGAGCTGTTTTTT.

Only one count was recorded for this clone. The V and J genes are TRBV14 and TRBJ1-1; 9 nucleotides line up with TRBD1. Germline CDR1 SGHDN, CDR2 FVKESK. This CDR3 comprises 19 residues. V was clipped by 3 bases and J by 0 bases; unmatched bases: 14. CDR3: CASSQHLRRDRVLNTEAFF. The CDR3 DNA reads TGTGCCAGCAGCCAGCACCTTCGGCGGGACAGGGTTTTGAACACTGAAGCTTTCTTT.

The genes are TRBV18 and TRBJ1-1; D call uncertain. This CDR3 is built from 15 residues. Deletions cut 3 bases from V and 1 base from J, with 12 bases between. The germline V gene has CDR1 KGHSH and CDR2 LQKENI. The CDR3 DNA sequence: TGTGCCAGCTCACCGACCAGTCGACGGAACACTGAAGCTTTCTTT. Amino acid sequence: CASSPTSRRNTEAFF.